Following are 24 T cell receptor beta chains from one sample sequenced in a study of T cell changes during pregnancy in multiple sclerosis. The protocol was immunoSEQ multiplex PCR, while the TCRdb copy is restricted to in-frame clones and leaves out a portion. Of tens of thousands of clones in the sample, 91% were seen once. Sequenced here: peripheral blood, sampled in the third trimester of pregnancy. These receptors all stem from a female donor in good health, enrolled as a control in a pregnancy study.

The chain recombines TRBV6-1 with TRBJ2-7; 8 bases match TRBD1. V trimming: 0 bases; J trimming: 3 bases; junction bases outside the gene matches: 16. CDR1 and CDR2 from the germline V gene are MNHNS and SASEGT. The CDR3 is 19 amino acids. In nucleotides, the CDR3 is TGTGCCAGCAGTGAAGCGCATTTGGCAGGGGGCCCACCGGTCTACGAGCAGTACTTC. Its protein is CASSEAHLAGGPPVYEQYF.

The V gene is TRBV11-3, the J gene TRBJ2-3; 9 bases are shared with TRBD2. Germline V gives CDR1 SGHNT, CDR2 YENEEA. The CDR3 has 17 amino acids. Losses at the gene ends were 4 bases for V and 4 bases for J; bases not matched to a gene: 12. The CDR3 nucleotides are TGTGCCAGCAGCTCGGGCGGGGGGGCCATGGATTCAGATACGCAGTATTTT. It is translated as CASSSGGGAMDSDTQYF.

This chain uses TRBV5-6 with TRBJ1-3, with D possibly being TRBD1 (6 bases). Germline lookup yields CDR1 SGHDT and CDR2 YYEEEE. The length of the CDR3 is 14 residues. The V gene lost 2 bases and the J gene lost 13 bases, with 19 bases spanning the gap. The CDR3 DNA is TGTGCCAGCAGCTTAGCAGGGGCGTCCGGGACGATATATTTT. Translation: CASSLAGASGTIYF.

With regard to this clone: Germline is not matched at one junction end, which may reflect a read error. The chain uses TRBV2 and TRBJ1-2; 10 bases align to TRBD1. The germline CDR1 and CDR2 sequences are SNHLY and FYNNEI. This CDR3 is built from 12 residues. CDR3 region: CASREGTGAYTF. The CDR3 region has the DNA TGTGCCAGCAGGGAAGGGACAGGGGCCTACACCTTC.

This sequence joins TRBV6-6 and TRBJ1-4; TRBD1 matches 9 bases. The CDR3 length is 15 residues. CDR1 MNHNY and CDR2 SVGAGI come from the germline V gene (reference sequence). V gave up 6 bases and J gave up 5 bases; unmatched junction bases: 7. In nucleotides, the CDR3 is TGTGCCAGCAGCCCCACAGGGGGCTGGAATGAAAAACTGTTTTTT. As protein: CASSPTGGWNEKLFF.

Comment on this clone: This CDR3 is also generated by other DNA sequences in the sample. The gene calls are TRBV18 and TRBJ2-7, with a weak D call TRBD2 (6 bases). Germline CDR1 reads KGHSH; CDR2 reads LQKENI. Trimming removed 2 bases from V and 4 bases from J, with 9 bases in between. The CDR3 is 13 residues long. The CDR3 sequence: CASSPVRGYEQYF. CDR3 in DNA: TGTGCCAGCTCACCAGTGCGGGGTTACGAGCAGTACTTC.

The chain recombines TRBV5-1 with TRBJ1-2; 11 bases agree with TRBD1. V lost 0 bases and J lost 6; bases outside the gene matches: 7. The CDR3 is 16 residues long. The V gene's germline CDR1 is SGHRS and CDR2 YFSETQ. The CDR3 loop is CASSLGTGGLTDGYTF. CDR3 in DNA: TGCGCCAGCAGCTTGGGGACAGGGGGCCTTACTGATGGCTACACCTTC.

This clone was detected once. The chain recombines TRBV2 with TRBJ1-5, with D possibly being TRBD1 (5 bases). The germline V gene has CDR1 SNHLY and CDR2 FYNNEI. The CDR3 is 12 residues long. V lost 7 bases and J 4 bases, leaving 8 bases between the germline ends. CDR3 region: CASNGANQPQHF. In DNA, the CDR3 is TGTGCCAGCAATGGGGCAAATCAGCCCCAGCATTTT.

The rearrangement links TRBV19 to TRBJ2-7; D is possibly TRBD1 (5 bases). The CDR3 is 12 residues long. Trimming cost V 1 base and J 7 bases, with 8 bases left between them. Germline CDR1 reads LNHDA; CDR2 reads SQIVND (reference sequence). The DNA for the CDR3 is TGTGCCAGTAGTATAGGCTCAGGGGAGCAGTACTTC. Its translation: CASSIGSGEQYF.

V gene TRBV19 combines with J gene TRBJ2-2; 10 nucleotides line up with TRBD1. From germline, CDR1 is LNHDA and CDR2 SQIVND (reference sequence). Losses at the gene ends were 4 bases for V and 4 bases for J; bases not matched to a gene: 12. The CDR3 length is 18 residues. The CDR3 DNA sequence: TGTGCCAGTAGTAGAGCTAAAAGACAGGGGGCGTTCACCGGGGAGCTGTTTTTT. This codes for CASSRAKRQGAFTGELFF.

A few counts support this clone. The chain employs TRBV27 and TRBJ1-5, with TRBD1 identical over 11 bases. The CDR3 covers 14 residues. In germline, CDR1 is MNHEY, CDR2 SMNVEV (reference sequence). The V gene end was trimmed by 3 bases and the J gene end by 6 bases; junction bases not matched to a gene: 1. The CDR3 loop reads CASSFGQGAQPQHF. CDR3 sequence (DNA): TGTGCCAGCAGTTTCGGACAGGGGGCTCAGCCCCAGCATTTT.

The gene calls are TRBV27 and TRBJ2-7; 9 bases line up with TRBD2. The germline CDR1 and CDR2 sequences are MNHEY and SMNVEV (reference sequence). CDR3 length equals 18 residues. V was clipped by 2 bases and J by 3 bases; unmatched bases: 14. CDR3 region: CASSLIFEGLAPYYEQYF. In DNA form, the CDR3 reads TGTGCCAGCAGTTTAATTTTTGAGGGACTAGCCCCTTACTACGAGCAGTACTTC.

V and J are TRBV6-1 and TRBJ1-2; no reliable D call. Germline CDR1 and CDR2: MNHNS and SASEGT. This CDR3 is 16 amino acids long. V was pared by 4 bases and J by 5 bases, with 20 bases between. CDR3 sequence: CASSVLSDWAGYGYTF. The CDR3 nucleotides read TGTGCCAGCAGTGTTTTGTCGGACTGGGCCGGGTATGGCTACACCTTC.

This clone was detected a few times. The V gene is TRBV28, the J gene TRBJ1-3; no clear D gene. CDR1 is MDHEN and CDR2 is SYDVKM in the germline V gene. V lost 2 bases and J lost 6, with 14 bases in between. The CDR3 extends over 15 amino acids. The DNA for the CDR3 is TGTGCCAGCAGTTTAGGGCGGAGGTCGGTAAACACCATATATTTT. Translating gives CASSLGRRSVNTIYF. Variable domain in full (rest from reference TRBV28 and TRBJ1-3): DVKVTQSSRYLVKRTGEKVFLECVQDMDHENMFWYRQDPGLGLRLIYFSYDVKMKEKGDIPEGYSVSREKKERFSLILESASTNQTSMYLCASSLGRRSVNTIYFGEGSWLTVV.

The chain's CDR3 is CARAVLRGGPSNTGELFF. The CDR3 coding sequence is TGTGCCAGAGCAGTTTTAAGGGGGGGCCCTTCGAACACCGGGGAGCTGTTTTTT. The V call is TRBV28, the J call TRBJ2-2; the D gene is possibly TRBD2 (7 bases). Trimming cost V 9 bases and J 0 bases, with 23 bases left between them. This CDR3 has 18 amino acids. The germline V gene encodes CDR1 MDHEN and CDR2 SYDVKM. Full variable domain (missing parts from reference TRBV28 and TRBJ2-2): DVKVTQSSRYLVKRTGEKVFLECVQDMDHENMFWYRQDPGLGLRLIYFSYDVKMKEKGDIPEGYSVSREKKERFSLILESASTNQTSMYLCARAVLRGGPSNTGELFFGEGSRLTVL.

The chain uses TRBV18 and TRBJ2-2; 11 bases fit TRBD2. Germline V gene lookup returns CDR1 KGHSH and CDR2 LQKENI. The CDR3 is 17 residues long. Germline trimming cut 3 bases from V and 0 bases from J; bases unmatched to any gene: 3. As DNA, the CDR3 is TGTGCCAGCTCACCGATGACTAGCGGGACGAACACCGGGGAGCTGTTTTTT. It yields the protein CASSPMTSGTNTGELFF.

The chain couples TRBV6-5 to TRBJ1-2; D is possibly TRBD1 (5 bases). There are 16 residues in the CDR3. The V end was cut by 0 bases, the J end by 2 bases, with 13 bases between. Germline V gene data show CDR1 as MNHEY and CDR2 as SVGAGI. The CDR3 nucleotides are TGTGCCAGCAGTTACTCGTCGCAGGGAGGAAACTATGGCTACACCTTC. It encodes CASSYSSQGGNYGYTF.

V usage is TRBV5-1 and J usage is TRBJ1-4; D is possibly TRBD1 (6 bases). Trimming cost V 6 bases and J 5 bases, with 20 bases left between them. CDR1 and CDR2 from the germline V gene are SGHRS and YFSETQ. CDR3 length: 16 residues. CDR3 amino acids: CASTLGVAGENEKLFF. The CDR3 bases are TGCGCCAGCACTTTGGGGGTCGCAGGGGAGAATGAAAAACTGTTTTTT.

V gene TRBV19 combines with J gene TRBJ2-7; the match to TRBD2 covers 10 bases. The CDR3 is made up of 14 amino acids. With 7 bases clipped from V and 5 bases from J, the junction kept 8 bases outside the gene matches. The germline CDR1 and CDR2 sequences are LNHDA and SQIVND (reference sequence). The CDR3, as DNA: TGTGCCAGTAACCTAGCGGGAGTTAATCACGAGCAGTACTTC. Its translation: CASNLAGVNHEQYF.

V is TRBV10-2 and J is TRBJ1-3; D might be TRBD1 (5 bases). From germline, CDR1 is WSHSY and CDR2 SAAADI. Trimming stripped 0 bases from V and 10 bases from J, with 10 bases between. This CDR3 contains 13 residues. The CDR3 bases are TGCGCCAGCAGTGAGTCGACTCAGGGAACCATATATTTT. Residues: CASSESTQGTIYF.

This sequence joins TRBV6-5 and TRBJ1-3; no firm D call. From germline, CDR1 is MNHEY and CDR2 SVGAGI. This CDR3 comprises 12 residues. V was trimmed by 6 bases and J by 4 bases, leaving 7 bases between them. CDR3: CASRTGGNTIYF. The CDR3 DNA is TGTGCCAGCAGGACCGGGGGAAACACCATATATTTT.

The rearrangement uses TRBV6-5 and TRBJ1-4, with TRBD1 matching 7 bases. Germline lookup yields CDR1 MNHEY and CDR2 SVGAGI. The junction had 10 bases not matched to a gene; V was cut back by 5 bases and J by 10 bases. The CDR3 contains 14 residues. The CDR3 DNA reads TGTGCCAGCAGTCGACAGGGTCGGGAGGGAAAACTGTTTTTT. Protein: CASSRQGREGKLFF.

The V call is TRBV5-1, the J call TRBJ1-4, with D possibly being TRBD1 (6 bases). This CDR3 has 14 amino acids. Between the trimmed V and J ends, which lost 4 bases and 3 bases, there was a span of 10 bases. Per the germline V gene, CDR1 is SGHRS and CDR2 is YFSETQ. The DNA of the CDR3 is TGCGCCAGCAGCAGGGACACCGCTAATGAAAAACTGTTTTTT. Amino acid sequence: CASSRDTANEKLFF.

The gene calls are TRBV7-2 and TRBJ1-2; 9 bases line up with TRBD1. The J segment lost 2 bases and the V segment lost 4 bases, leaving 14 bases of the junction unmatched. This CDR3 is built from 18 residues. From germline, CDR1 is SGHTA and CDR2 FQGNSA. This chain's CDR3 is CASSSRKQGAGGNYGYTF. Here the CDR3 DNA reads TGTGCCAGCAGCTCCAGAAAACAGGGGGCCGGAGGAAACTATGGCTACACCTTC.